One and the same sample provided the 19 T cell receptor beta chains below, sequenced in a study of PD-1 blockade in classical Hodgkin lymphoma. Time point described: cycle 4 day 1 (C4D1), after 5 to 7 weeks of nivolumab. Every one of the patients relapsed after autologous stem cell transplantation (brentuximab vedotin exposure was variable). The data were produced by immunoSEQ multiplex PCR, yet TCRdb's version contains in-frame clones alone and is incomplete. The repertoire holds approximately 84,000 clones, with nearly 85% as singletons. This material consisted of peripheral blood mononuclear cells (PBMCs), taken before the fourth cycle of nivolumab. These receptors were obtained from a human donor with classical Hodgkin lymphoma.

This clone was seen only a few times. The chain uses TRBV28 and TRBJ1-1; D not resolved. CDR1 is MDHEN, CDR2 SYDVKM, per germline. Trimming took 2 bases from V and 0 from J, leaving 13 bases between them. CDR3 length: 16 residues. Here the CDR3 DNA reads TGTGCCAGCAGTTTAATGGCGGCAAACTTGAACACTGAAGCTTTCTTT. It translates to CASSLMAANLNTEAFF.

The chain recombines TRBV5-1 with TRBJ1-1; no definite D call. Germline loops: CDR1 SGHRS, CDR2 YFSETQ. Trimming cost V 0 bases and J 4 bases, with 10 bases left between them. This CDR3 is 14 amino acids long. The CDR3 sequence is CASSLAGRATEAFF. The DNA of the CDR3 is TGCGCCAGCAGCTTGGCCGGCCGGGCCACTGAAGCTTTCTTT. The full variable domain, rest sourced from reference TRBV5-1 and TRBJ1-1, is KAGVTQTPRYLIKTRGQQVTLSCSPISGHRSVSWYQQTPGQGLQFLFEYFSETQRNKGNFPGRFSGRQFSNSRSEMNVSTLELGDSALYLCASSLAGRATEAFFGQGTRLTVV.

The chain recombines TRBV28 with TRBJ1-2; TRBD1 matches at 12 bases. Germline V CDR1 and CDR2: MDHEN, SYDVKM. With V trimmed by 2 bases and J by 4 bases, 2 bases remained unmatched. The CDR3 has 15 amino acids. In DNA, the CDR3 is TGTGCCAGCAGTTTAGGGACAGGGGGCACCTATGGCTACACCTTC. Translated: CASSLGTGGTYGYTF.

The rearrangement links TRBV16 to TRBJ2-3; TRBD2 aligns across 9 bases. V was pared by 0 bases and J by 6 bases, with 10 bases of the junction left unmatched. The CDR3 sequence is 17 residues long. Germline CDR1 KGHSY, CDR2 FQNENV. For the CDR3, the DNA is TGTGCCAGCAGCCAATCCGGTGATAGCGGGAGAGGGGATACGCAGTATTTT. It translates to CASSQSGDSGRGDTQYF.

This chain links TRBV28 with TRBJ1-5; D perhaps matches TRBD1 (6 bases). CDR1 MDHEN and CDR2 SYDVKM come from the germline V gene. This CDR3 contains 15 residues. Trimming stripped 3 bases from V and 2 bases from J, with 11 bases between. CDR3 protein: CASSLQGPGNQPQHF. The CDR3 nucleotides are TGTGCCAGCAGTTTGCAGGGGCCGGGCAATCAGCCCCAGCATTTT.

This sequence joins TRBV4-2 and TRBJ2-5; D gene uncertain. The CDR3 sequence is 15 residues long. Germline CDR1 LGHNA, CDR2 YNFKEQ. V lost 5 bases to trimming and J lost 5 bases, with 18 bases between them. CDR3 sequence (DNA): TGTGCCAGCAGCACCGAGTCATCCCCCCGGGAGACCCAGTACTTC. It is translated as CASSTESSPRETQYF.

This clone was seen a handful of times. The CDR3, as DNA: TGTGCCAGCAGCGCCCGGGACTCCTACAATGAGCAGTTCTTC. Protein product: CASSARDSYNEQFF. This chain links TRBV9 with TRBJ2-1; tentative D call: TRBD2 (5 bases). V lost 3 bases, J lost 0 bases, and 7 bases lay in between. The V gene's germline CDR1 is SGDLS and CDR2 YYNGEE. The CDR3 loop spans 14 amino acids.

This chain connects TRBV7-3 to TRBJ2-7; D is tentatively TRBD1 or TRBD2 (6 bases each). This CDR3 is built from 16 residues. Germline V gene sequence: CDR1 SGHTA, CDR2 FQGTGA. Trimming stripped 3 bases from V and 3 bases from J, with 18 bases between. CDR3 region: CASSLGGPGQHYEQYF. CDR3 DNA sequence: TGTGCCAGCAGCTTGGGGGGCCCGGGACAACACTACGAGCAGTACTTC.

The rearrangement joins TRBV2 to TRBJ1-5; D unclear. The ends were cut back, 6 bases at V and 0 bases at J, with 9 bases in the middle. Germline V lookup: CDR1 SNHLY, CDR2 FYNNEI. CDR3 length: 14 amino acids. CDR3 amino acids: CASRAGGSNQPQHF. The DNA for the CDR3 is TGTGCCAGCAGAGCGGGCGGTAGCAATCAGCCCCAGCATTTT.

This clone was detected ten times or more. The chain combines TRBV4-2 with TRBJ2-1; 8 bases map to TRBD2. The CDR3 spans 17 residues. Losses at the gene ends were 1 base for V and 5 bases for J; bases not matched to a gene: 10. The germline CDR1 and CDR2 sequences are LGHNA and YNFKEQ. The CDR3: CASSQATGGGANNEQFF. In DNA form, the CDR3 reads TGTGCCAGCAGCCAAGCGACGGGAGGGGGGGCAAACAATGAGCAGTTCTTC.

The chain uses TRBV29-1 and TRBJ2-1, with D possibly TRBD2 on 6 matching bases. V was pared by 3 bases and J by 6 bases, with 12 bases between. CDR1 is SQVTM, CDR2 ANQGSEA, per germline. The CDR3 is 13 amino acids. The CDR3 nucleotides read TGCAGCGTTGATGGCGGGGTGGGCAATGAGCAGTTCTTC. Amino acids: CSVDGGVGNEQFF.

This clone was found a few times. V gene TRBV28 combines with J gene TRBJ2-1; 10 bases line up with TRBD2. V lost 2 bases to trimming and J lost 5 bases; unmatched junction nucleotides: 3. The CDR3 length is 15 residues. Germline loops: CDR1 MDHEN, CDR2 SYDVKM. CDR3 coding DNA: TGTGCCAGCAGTTTACTCGGACTAGCGGACAATGAGCAGTTCTTC. It yields the protein CASSLLGLADNEQFF.

The chain has TRBV7-9 and TRBJ2-7, with 10 bases matching TRBD2. Germline V gene data show CDR1 as SEHNR and CDR2 as FQNEAQ (reference sequence). The V and J ends lost 1 base and 6 bases, in that order; junction bases with no gene match: 3. The CDR3 is 14 residues long. CDR3 sequence (DNA): TGTGCCAGCAGCTTAGGAGCTAGCGGGAGCGAGCAGTACTTC. This translates into CASSLGASGSEQYF.

The chain links TRBV28 to TRBJ1-2, with no clear D. V was clipped by 11 bases and J by 3 bases, with 13 bases between them. Germline CDR1 is MDHEN and CDR2 is SYDVKM. The length of the CDR3 is 12 residues. The CDR3 coding sequence is TGTGCCTCGCGACCGGACCACTATGGCTACACCTTC. It is translated as CASRPDHYGYTF.

The J gene is TRBJ2-3, the V gene TRBV5-1; unclear D gene. Germline CDR1 reads SGHRS; CDR2 reads YFSETQ. This CDR3 is 14 amino acids long. Trimming took off 0 bases at V and 2 bases at J, with 7 bases between the two ends. The CDR3 coding sequence is TGCGCCAGCAGCTTGGGATTGAACACAGATACGCAGTATTTT. Residues: CASSLGLNTDTQYF.

The chain uses TRBV5-1 and TRBJ2-5; D call uncertain. The CDR3 has 13 amino acids. Per the germline V gene, CDR1 is SGHRS and CDR2 is YFSETQ. Trimming pared 0 bases from V and 5 bases from J, leaving 8 bases between. The CDR3 DNA reads TGCGCCAGCAGCTTGGAAGGTGGGGAGACCCAGTACTTC. Protein: CASSLEGGETQYF. The variable domain in full, completed from reference TRBV5-1 and TRBJ2-5, reads KAGVTQTPRYLIKTRGQQVTLSCSPISGHRSVSWYQQTPGQGLQFLFEYFSETQRNKGNFPGRFSGRQFSNSRSEMNVSTLELGDSALYLCASSLEGGETQYFGPGTRLLVL.

The rearrangement links TRBV15 to TRBJ2-5, with TRBD1 identical over 8 bases. The CDR3 is 16 amino acids. The V segment lost 2 bases and the J segment 4 bases; nucleotides outside the gene matches: 9. CDR1 LNHNV and CDR2 YYDKDF come from the germline V gene (reference sequence). CDR3 DNA sequence: TGTGCCACCAGCAGACAGGGGGCCCGTGAGTCAGAGACCCAGTACTTC. Translated: CATSRQGARESETQYF.

This chain joins TRBV12-5 and TRBJ2-3; D perhaps matches TRBD1 (6 bases). Trimming shortened V by 5 bases and J by 5 bases, and 14 bases separated the two germline ends. Germline CDR1 reads LGHNT; CDR2 reads FRNRAP. The CDR3 runs 14 residues. CDR3 residues: CASGPPPTGDTQYF. The CDR3 bases are TGTGCTAGTGGTCCTCCCCCGACAGGAGATACGCAGTATTTT. The full variable domain, rest sourced from reference TRBV12-5 and TRBJ2-3, is DARVTQTPRHKVTEMGQEVTMRCQPILGHNTVFWYRQTMMQGLELLAYFRNRAPLDDSGMPKDRFSAEMPDATLATLKIQPSEPRDSAVYFCASGPPPTGDTQYFGPGTRLTVL.

The chain employs TRBV27 and TRBJ1-1; tentatively, D is TRBD1 (6 bases). Germline CDR1 and CDR2: MNHEY and SMNVEV (reference sequence). V was cut by 5 bases and J by 6 bases, with 13 bases left in between. The CDR3 loop spans 13 amino acids. The CDR3 here is CASSATGYAEAFF. CDR3 DNA sequence: TGTGCCAGCAGTGCCACAGGGTACGCTGAAGCTTTCTTT.